This TCR beta chain was found in a study of blood T cell repertoires in COVID-19. Overall study context: COVID-19 samples, acute and convalescent, were from the United States, Italy and Spain.

Data came from immunoSEQ multiplex PCR; TCRdb stores just in-frame clones and leaves some out. Among 45,000 or so clones listed, about 83% were seen once. The sequence derives from an elderly man in a cohort sampled during active COVID-19. The specimen was peripheral blood.

Here the CDR3 reads CASSREAGYEQYF. The CDR3 nucleotides read TGTGCCAGCAGCAGGGAGGCGGGGTACGAGCAGTACTTC. The chain links TRBV2 to TRBJ2-7, with a possible D match to TRBD2 (6 bases). Germline values: CDR1 SNHLY, CDR2 FYNNEI. The V gene lost 6 bases and the J gene lost 4 bases, with 13 bases spanning the gap. The CDR3 is made up of 13 amino acids.